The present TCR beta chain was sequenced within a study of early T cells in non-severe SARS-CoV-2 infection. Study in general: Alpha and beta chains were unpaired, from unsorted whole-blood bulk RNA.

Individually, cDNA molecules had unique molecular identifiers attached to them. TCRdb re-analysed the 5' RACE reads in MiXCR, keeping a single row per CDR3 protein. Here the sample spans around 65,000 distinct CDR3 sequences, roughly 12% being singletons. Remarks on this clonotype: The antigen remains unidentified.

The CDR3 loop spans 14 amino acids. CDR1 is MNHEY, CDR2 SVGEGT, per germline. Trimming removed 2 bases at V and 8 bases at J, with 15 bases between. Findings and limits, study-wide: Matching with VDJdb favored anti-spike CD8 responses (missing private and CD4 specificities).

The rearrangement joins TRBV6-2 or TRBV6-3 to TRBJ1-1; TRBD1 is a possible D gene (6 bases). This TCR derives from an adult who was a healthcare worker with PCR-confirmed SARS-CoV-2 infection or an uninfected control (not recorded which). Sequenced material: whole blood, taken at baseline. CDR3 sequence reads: CASSYPWTATEAFF. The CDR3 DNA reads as TGTGCCAGCAGTTACCCTTGGACAGCCACGGAAGCTTTCTTT.